A selection of T cell receptor beta chains follows, all from one sample in a study of lymphopenia after photon versus proton radiotherapy. Sequencing was performed with immunoSEQ multiplex PCR; in TCRdb, only in-frame clones are kept and a portion is missing. The sample lists about 70,000 clones, around 86% occurring once. The sample in question was peripheral blood, obtained from a patient treated with proton-based radiotherapy. The receptors derive from a man older than 75 with esophageal cancer. Both conserved end residues are trimmed from each CDR3.

V: TRBV19
J: TRBJ1-6
CDR3: ASSIDRDSPLH

V: TRBV15
J: TRBJ1-3
CDR3: ATSRFGDTIY

V: TRBV7-8
J: TRBJ1-6
CDR3: ASSLGAPLH

V: TRBV10-2
J: TRBJ2-4
CDR3: ASGGLAGGKYGIQY

V: TRBV7-2
J: TRBJ2-7
CDR3: ASSPRQGIYEQY

V: TRBV19
J: TRBJ2-1
CDR3: ASSISPRGYNEQF

V: TRBV6-5
J: TRBJ2-7
CDR3: ASSPPDRGVYEQY

V: TRBV4-1
J: TRBJ2-5
CDR3: ASSQGRGGTLRETQY

V: TRBV5-1
J: TRBJ2-5
CDR3: ASSLEGSQETQY

V: TRBV5-8
J: TRBJ2-3
CDR3: ASSLGDSGQGTDTQY

V: TRBV5-1
J: TRBJ1-6
CDR3: ASGREYNSPLH

V: TRBV5-1
J: TRBJ1-1
CDR3: ASSLLTRESAYEAF

V: TRBV4-3
J: TRBJ1-2
CDR3: ASSQEMSLLYT

V: TRBV6-6
J: TRBJ2-1
CDR3: ASSYPGRNEQF

V: TRBV29-1
J: TRBJ2-5
CDR3: SGTGGVGVETQY

V: TRBV18
J: TRBJ2-2
CDR3: ASSPPLNTGELF

V: TRBV5-4
J: TRBJ1-1
CDR3: ASSLEVNTEAF

V: TRBV7-2
J: TRBJ2-3
CDR3: ASSAGYLRTDTQY

V: TRBV7-9
J: TRBJ2-1
CDR3: ASSPGTSGSYNEQF

V: TRBV5-1
J: TRBJ2-3
CDR3: ASSLSLAGTDTQY

V: TRBV11-2
J: TRBJ1-2
CDR3: ASSLDRDTYGYT

V: TRBV6-5
J: TRBJ2-7
CDR3: ASSPDSSYEQY

V: TRBV29-1
J: TRBJ2-1
CDR3: SAPQQGPYNEQF

V: TRBV29-1
J: TRBJ1-2
CDR3: SVDPLGQGNGYT

V: TRBV7-9
J: TRBJ2-1
CDR3: ASSLAASGRNEQF

V: TRBV7-6
J: TRBJ2-1
CDR3: ASSLSVGNSYNEQF

V: TRBV7-9
J: TRBJ1-1
CDR3: ASSRQGANTEAF

V: TRBV2
J: TRBJ2-2
CDR3: ASLAFRGDTGELF

V: TRBV4-3
J: TRBJ2-2
CDR3: ASSQMGFGPDTGELF

V: TRBV5-1
J: TRBJ2-1
CDR3: ASSLGLAGYNEQF

V: TRBV6-1
J: TRBJ2-5
CDR3: ASSEGIQTQY

V: TRBV5-1
J: TRBJ2-3
CDR3: ASTVDWGADTQY

V: TRBV11-2
J: TRBJ2-6
CDR3: ASSPGRILGGANVLT

V: TRBV2
J: TRBJ2-7
CDR3: ASSADTGTSMEQY

V: TRBV27
J: TRBJ2-5
CDR3: ASTQGGLAGGETQY

V: TRBV19
J: TRBJ2-7
CDR3: ASRLTSGSVEQY

V: TRBV9
J: TRBJ1-3
CDR3: ASSGRGTPVSGNTIY

V: TRBV7-2
J: TRBJ2-3
CDR3: ASSADPTRPTDTQY

V: TRBV5-1
J: TRBJ1-2
CDR3: ASSLEGDNYGYT

V: TRBV7-2
J: TRBJ2-7
CDR3: ASSLVAVTSGGDHEQY

V: TRBV4-3
J: TRBJ1-4
CDR3: ASSRGSTGVANEKLF

V: TRBV2
J: TRBJ2-1
CDR3: ASSGWGRGADEQF

V: TRBV11-1
J: TRBJ1-3
CDR3: ASSLGISGNTIY

V: TRBV7-9
J: TRBJ1-4
CDR3: ASSLGFWSDEKLF

V: TRBV18
J: TRBJ1-2
CDR3: ASSPPTGLPDGYT

V: TRBV7-9
J: TRBJ1-3
CDR3: ASSLAGAGSGNTIY